This TCR beta chain appears in the sequencing data of a study of tumor-infiltrating lymphocytes in primary liver carcinoma. Study as a whole: Yields of productive TCRbeta reads ranged from roughly 3.5 to 7.13 million per sample and were similar across tissue types.

Taking about 19-32 mg of unsorted bulk tissue, the authors co-extracted RNA and DNA. This clonotype was counted ten times or more. This CDR3 has 15 amino acids. Germline trimming cut 5 bases from V and 2 bases from J; bases unmatched to any gene: 7. Germline assignment: CDR1 MNHNY and CDR2 SVGAGI (reference sequence). From about 0.5 ug of total RNA, TCR beta-specific cDNA was reverse-transcribed using a constant-region primer. Three rounds of nested multiplex PCR with slightly modified ARM-PCR produced TCR beta libraries. Each of the first two PCR rounds ran approximately 11 cycles with TRBV1-TRBV30 forward and C-beta reverse primers. TCRdb processed the multiplex PCR reads anew with MiXCR; each CDR3 protein has one entry. In the table there are some 130,000 distinct CDR3 sequences, approximately 71% of which are singletons.

Material for sequencing was tumor-adjacent normal liver tissue. The rearrangement joins TRBV6-6 to TRBJ2-5; 8 positions agree with TRBD2. The sequence derives from an older woman with primary liver carcinoma and hepatitis B virus infection. CDR3: CASSGRGRRQETQYF. In nucleotides, the CDR3 is TGTGCCAGCAGTGGGCGCGGGAGGAGGCAAGAGACCCAGTACTTC.